This TCR beta chain comes out of a study of cytomegalovirus exposure and HLA in healthy donors. This PCR relied on a set of 60 Vbeta primers and 13 Jbeta primers. Assay: immunoSEQ multiplex PCR; the TCRdb copy retains only in-frame clones and omits some. There are approximately 110,000 clones in the sample, with 1% held by the top ten. V lost 4 bases and J 4 bases, leaving 9 bases between the germline ends. This CDR3 comprises 13 residues. The germline gives CDR1 SGHDT, CDR2 YYEEEE. This rearrangement joins TRBV5-6 to TRBJ2-1; the D gene is possibly TRBD1 (5 bases). The sequence was obtained from a young man in good health and CMV-seronegative. Sample: PBMCs. CDR3 nucleotide sequence: TGTGCCAGCAGCCGGACACTTTACAATGAGCAGTTCTTC. Translation: CASSRTLYNEQFF.